The sequence of this T cell receptor (beta chain) was determined in a study of cytomegalovirus exposure and HLA in healthy donors (dated by TCRdb to 2017 to 2019). Background on the whole study: According to an earlier analysis of around 600 of the donors, roughly 180 million T cells yielded 95 million to 140 million unique TCR beta sequences and less than 300 Gb of sequence data. Because of strong linkage in the cohort, roughly five DR-DQ haplotypes were treated as single units for association and clustering. Donor age, sex, ethnicity and CMV serostatus were compiled together with the repertoire data. Using immunosequencing, the study profiled T cell repertoires from 666 subjects and related those repertoires to cytomegalovirus serostatus. All discovery cohort repertoires had been generated using a single sequencing platform. The aim of the study was to test whether cataloging public T cell receptors could identify signatures of past pathogen exposure. The study combined high-throughput TCR immunosequencing, statistical association of individual TCRs with disease status, and machine learning to predict cytomegalovirus infection status. On average, over 200,000 unique TCR beta nucleotide sequences were sequenced per donor among fewer than 500 genotyped donors of the cohort, with 15% to 20% of those sequences being non-productive. Genome-wide SNP genotypes for about 65% of the roughly 670 donors were used in a later genetic analysis, which treated that subset as a discovery cohort. Class I and class II HLA loci were covered by the typing at four-digit resolution. Approximately 300 gigabases of sequencing data and approximately 92 million unique TCR sequences made up an early release that covered over 550 HLA-typed donors. Of the roughly 400 genotyped donors, roughly 85% fell in the genetic ancestry cluster associated with self-reported Caucasian donors. Rather than using new phenotypic data, the later analysis identified candidate immune exposures from TCR beta sequences and from how often those sequences occurred across donors. A later analysis re-analyzed previously published TCR beta repertoires from 600 to 850 donors and added high-resolution HLA genotyping to study TCR occurrence patterns. Typing coverage varied by locus: roughly 620-640 donors for A, B, C, DRB1 and DQB1; about 520 for DQA1; approximately 570 for DPA1; around 450 for DPB1. An earlier analysis of some 500 of the donors applied high-throughput TCR beta sequencing to assess whether each TCR beta V gene segment acted as functional or pseudogenic. Along with the roughly 610-subject first cohort, a separate validation cohort of over 90 different subjects was used. What the research found in general, with its limitations: The study listed 150 to 200 TCR beta chains as associated with cytomegalovirus. A later analysis reported that several top co-occurrence clusters appeared linked to parvovirus B19, influenza, CMV and Epstein-Barr virus. A later genetic analysis associated a missense DCLRE1C variant with V-gene and J-gene trimming of TCR beta chains, and an independent cohort replicated the association. In an earlier analysis of 450 to 750 of the donors, most TCR beta V segments appeared in productive rearrangements about 90% or about 30% of the time, broadly matching IMGT annotations. A few of the identified cytomegalovirus-associated TCR beta chains were confirmed in vitro to be specific for cytomegalovirus antigens. Because counts were too low, under 20 rarely observed V segments, including chromosome 9 orphons, were left out of the earlier analysis of 500 to 750 of the donors. In a later analysis, TCR association rates were found to vary across HLA loci, with the most associated TCRs seen for DRB1 alleles and the fewest for HLA-C alleles. The authors suggested that the approach could potentially be extended to other disease states and immunological phenotypes. The presence/absence analyses assumed that sequencing depth was roughly uniform across donors, and that assumption may not be true. While some public TCRs were present in many individuals, most TCR sequences turned up only very rarely across donors. A later analysis found that HLA-associated TCR beta chains were more clonally expanded and had lower generation probabilities than equally common non-associated chains. The cohort was sequenced for TCR beta chains only, and without alpha or paired-chain data the features that could be detected were limited. The 87-base-pair reads could not distinguish some IMGT-functional V segments, including TRBV6-2 and TRBV6-3, so those segments were excluded. The classifier was reported to diagnose cytomegalovirus status with high specificity and sensitivity in both the original and validation cohorts. A cluster of highly shared sequence variants was judged likely to represent a technical artifact of the sequencing pipeline. A later analysis associated 16,951 TCR beta sequences with specific HLA alleles at a false discovery rate of 0.05. A later analysis found that most CMV-associated TCR beta chains appeared HLA-restricted, with HLA associations seemingly driven largely by CMV exposure. In a later genetic analysis, fewer N-insertions in productive TCRs were reported among donors in an Asian-associated ancestry cluster than the roughly 700-donor mean. Correlated functional status among segregating V segments might be attributable to linkage disequilibrium, but an unknown experimental factor could not be ruled out. The only immune exposure information available for the cohort was CMV serostatus. A further reported finding was that TCR beta sequences accurately predicted the HLA-A and HLA-B alleles for most subjects in the first cohort. Because HLA typing was unavailable for some donors at each locus, only the typed subset was used in association tests. When HLA alleles, especially DR and DQ, strongly co-occurred, TCR associations were difficult to assign to individual alleles.

In total, approximately 690 healthy bone marrow donors made up the cohort. At the time of sampling, every cohort member was nominally healthy, though immune exposures that went unrecorded were likely present. The donor tested CMV seronegative, placing the donor among the 350 or so seronegative members of the cohort. A peripheral blood sample was collected from each donor, and TCR beta sequencing was performed on peripheral blood mononuclear cells. The Qiagen DNeasy Blood Extraction Kit was used to extract genomic DNA from the blood cell samples. There are a few counts of this clone. The antigen it binds to is not known. Base qualities are not recorded, but no much larger clone differs from it by a single base. The CDR3 starts with the cysteine, ends with the phenylalanine, and has 16 residues. The kept DNA is CDR3 alone, 48 bases in frame from the first base. V is reduced by 0 bases and J by 9 bases, leaving a spacing of 18 bases between them. Reading the germline V gene (reference sequence) gives CDR1 LNHNV and CDR2 YYDKDF.

The receptor library was made with the immunoSEQ multiplex PCR assay. A mixture of 60 forward primers for TCR Vbeta segments and 13 reverse primers for TCR Jbeta segments was used in the multiplex PCR. The CDR3 region of rearranged TCR beta genes was amplified from genomic DNA by a multiplex PCR assay. Amplified TCR beta libraries were sequenced as 87-base-pair reads on the Illumina HiSeq System. From the authors' description of their analysis: Across the 600 to 700 repertoires, a later analysis counted 75 million to 90 million unique TCR beta chains, some 11 million of which were shared by at least two donors. Raw reads were error-corrected and collapsed into unique sequences with a nearest-neighbor algorithm that merged closely related sequences to remove PCR and sequencing errors. V, D and J gene segments were assigned by aligning CDR3 sequences to IMGT reference sequences. For a sequence to be retained, a match of at least six nucleotides to both a V gene segment and a J gene segment was required. Rearrangements were called productive when the CDR3 lacked stop codons and stayed in frame with V and J; all others were non-productive. CDR3 was defined by IMGT convention, running from the second conserved V-encoded cysteine to the conserved J-encoded phenylalanine. Sequences without an unambiguous match to a single V gene segment were excluded from the earlier analysis of about 640 of the donors. In an earlier analysis of some 590 of the donors, V segments were called functional above 56.7% productive rearrangements and were called segregating when the between-donor standard deviation exceeded 5%. A statistical classification framework was built for diagnosing cytomegalovirus status from the catalog of TCR beta chain sequences. V and J gene assignment, in a later analysis, came from comparing TCR nucleotide sequences with IMGT/GENE-DB human TR gene sequences. In a later analysis, CDR3 sequences and most-parsimonious VDJ recombination scenarios were assigned using the TCRdist pipeline. In a later analysis, every TCR beta chain was defined by the combination of its CDR3 amino acid sequence and its V-gene family, and reads without a unique V-gene family were dropped. In a later analysis, approximately 590 highly shared, low-generation-probability nucleotide sequences were removed to address suspected cross-contamination and a sequencing artifact. A later analysis calculated a clonal expansion index for each public chain from normalized within-repertoire ranks of inferred template counts. In a later analysis, generation probabilities were computed using a VDJ recombination model fitted to out-of-frame rearrangements, and the results were checked against IGoR. A later analysis scored TCR-TCR, TCR-HLA and TCR-CMV co-occurrence with hypergeometric tests, applying a repertoire-size bias correction to TCR pairs. In a later analysis, false discovery rates were estimated by permuting HLA or CMV assignments 20 times. In a later analysis, co-occurring TCRs were grouped using DBSCAN, and TCRdist sequence similarity was added for clustering within HLA-allele-positive subsets. Co-occurrence clustering excluded repertoires with fewer than 30,000 or more than 120,000 public chains, plus five with anomalous nucleotide sharing. TCRdb holds this immuneACCESS table with in-frame rearrangements only. Some clones are missing; in checked studies, unresolved V genes explain under half, and the rest has no known cause. D and trimming come from the DNA, and the V and J calls and clone size come from that table. The sample records around 140,000 clones, about 78% of which are singletons. Of the sample, 1.3% to 1.5% falls within the top ten clones.

This chain joins TRBV15 to TRBJ2-1; a tentative D match to TRBD2 spans 6 bases. This receptor was obtained from a female donor in good health and CMV-seronegative. Material for sequencing was PBMCs. CDR3 protein: CATSRDPGGRGGEQFF. The nucleotide sequence is given as TGTGCCACCAGCAGAGACCCGGGCGGGCGGGGAGGTGAGCAGTTCTTC.